A selection of T cell receptor beta chains follows, all from one sample in a study of shared clonotypes between healthy human individuals. Assay: immunoSEQ multiplex PCR; the TCRdb copy retains only in-frame clones and omits some. The sample has around 700,000 clones; 72% are singletons. Specimen: memory CD4+ T cells sorted from blood. These receptors all come from a woman younger than 45 in good health. Both conserved end residues are part of each CDR3. A D gene is named only where the DNA matches it firmly. Clone size appears in some rows only: once, few, many, or a class for an expanded clone.

TRBJ1-3 | TRBV11-2 | NA | NA | CASSLDRRSSGNTIYF | TGTGCCAGCAGCTTAGATAGGAGGAGCTCTGGAAACACCATATATTTT
TRBJ1-4 | TRBV9 | few | NA | CASSSGTKLFF | TGTGCCAGCAGCTCAGGGACGAAACTGTTTTTT
TRBJ1-2 | TRBV2 | NA | TRBD1 | CASSWGQGAGYGYTF | TGTGCCAGCAGTTGGGGACAGGGGGCAGGGTATGGCTACACCTTC
TRBJ2-5 | TRBV6-5 | NA | TRBD1 | CASSYQPGGVETQYF | TGTGCCAGCAGTTACCAGCCAGGGGGCGTTGAGACCCAGTACTTC
TRBJ2-7 | TRBV7-8 | few | NA | CASSRTRDTYEQYF | TGTGCCAGCAGCCGGACAAGGGACACCTACGAGCAGTACTTC
TRBJ1-5 | TRBV28 | NA | NA | CASSLSKRGVQPQHF | TGTGCCAGCAGTTTAAGTAAACGGGGTGTTCAGCCCCAGCATTTT
TRBJ2-5 | TRBV4-2 | NA | NA | CASSQFGGADQETQYF | TGTGCCAGCAGCCAATTCGGAGGGGCGGACCAAGAGACCCAGTACTTC
TRBJ1-3 | TRBV10-3 | NA | TRBD1 | CAIRSSLTGPGNTIYF | TGTGCCATCAGATCTAGCTTGACAGGGCCTGGAAACACCATATATTTT
TRBJ1-4 | TRBV27 | many | TRBD1 | CASSRGQGNEKLFF | TGTGCCAGCAGTAGGGGACAGGGCAATGAAAAACTGTTTTTT
TRBJ1-1 | TRBV14 | once | NA | CASSVQSNTEAFF | TGTGCCAGCAGCGTCCAATCAAACACTGAAGCTTTCTTT
TRBJ2-7 | TRBV11-2 | NA | TRBD1 | CASSLDGDRQQYF | TGTGCCAGCAGCTTAGATGGGGACAGGCAGCAGTACTTC
TRBJ2-3 | TRBV5-6 | NA | NA | CASSRGTVTDTQYF | TGTGCCAGCAGCCGGGGGACAGTCACAGATACGCAGTATTTT
TRBJ2-7 | TRBV25-1 | NA | NA | CASSADSELSYEQYF | TGTGCCAGCAGTGCAGACAGTGAACTTTCCTACGAGCAGTACTTC
TRBJ2-2 | TRBV27 | NA | NA | CASSLLNTGELFF | TGTGCCAGCAGTTTACTTAACACCGGGGAGCTGTTTTTT
TRBJ2-7 | TRBV18 | NA | NA | CASSTATTYSEQYF | TGTGCCAGCTCAACGGCCACAACCTACTCCGAGCAGTACTTC
TRBJ2-1 | TRBV4-2 | few | TRBD2 | CASSQAGTSGWGEQFF | TGTGCCAGCAGCCAGGCCGGGACTAGCGGGTGGGGTGAGCAGTTCTTC
TRBJ1-5 | TRBV7-2 | NA | TRBD1 | CASSPRQGPNQPQHF | TGTGCCAGCAGCCCCAGACAGGGCCCCAATCAGCCCCAGCATTTT
TRBJ2-1 | TRBV25-1 | NA | TRBD2 | CASSEGGGGSYNEQFF | TGTGCCAGCAGTGAAGGTGGCGGGGGTTCCTACAATGAGCAGTTCTTC
TRBJ2-5 | TRBV11-2 | NA | NA | CASSLMLGGQETQYF | TGTGCCAGCAGCTTAATGTTGGGGGGACAAGAGACCCAGTACTTC
TRBJ1-1 | TRBV5-1 | NA | NA | CASSPLLGNTEAFF | TGCGCCAGCAGCCCGCTATTAGGGAACACTGAAGCTTTCTTT
TRBJ1-2 | TRBV19 | NA | NA | CASSLRQDWNGYTF | TGTGCCAGTAGTCTCCGACAGGACTGGAATGGCTACACCTTC
TRBJ2-7 | TRBV11-2 | NA | NA | CASSLVPAYEQYF | TGTGCCAGCAGCTTAGTTCCGGCCTACGAGCAGTACTTC
TRBJ1-2 | TRBV29-1 | few | NA | CSASQGSSHGYTF | TGCAGCGCTTCACAGGGTTCTTCCCATGGCTACACCTTC
TRBJ2-3 | TRBV5-6 | NA | NA | CASSLIRSAAYTQYF | TGTGCCAGCAGCTTGATTCGGTCCGCCGCGTATACGCAGTATTTT
TRBJ2-1 | TRBV29-1 | few | TRBD2 | CSAGLAGTYNEQFF | TGCAGCGCCGGACTAGCCGGCACCTACAATGAGCAGTTCTTC
TRBJ2-2 | TRBV5-1 | NA | NA | CASRGGGTTGELFF | TGCGCCAGCAGAGGAGGCGGGACAACCGGGGAGCTGTTTTTT
TRBJ2-1 | TRBV5-8 | many | TRBD1 | CASSSGTGSYNEQFF | TGTGCCAGCAGCTCCGGGACAGGGAGCTACAATGAGCAGTTCTTC
TRBJ2-5 | TRBV18 | NA | TRBD1 | CASSQTDRGQQETQYF | TGTGCCAGCTCACAAACGGACAGGGGACAACAAGAGACCCAGTACTTC
TRBJ2-7 | TRBV18 | NA | NA | CASSPGAEISYEQYF | TGTGCCAGCTCACCGGGGGCGGAGATCTCCTACGAGCAGTACTTC
TRBJ2-7 | TRBV10-3 | NA | TRBD1 | CAISEGQAGEQYF | TGTGCCATCAGTGAGGGACAGGCGGGCGAGCAGTACTTC
TRBJ1-2 | TRBV6-4 | NA | TRBD1 | CASSADRAYGYTF | TGTGCCAGCAGCGCGGACAGGGCCTATGGCTACACCTTC
TRBJ2-3 | TRBV6-5 | NA | NA | CASSYSFRGDTQYF | TGTGCCAGCAGTTACTCCTTCCGGGGAGATACGCAGTATTTT
TRBJ1-4 | TRBV10-1 | few | NA | CASSGQLDEKLFF | TGCGCCAGCTCCGGACAGCTTGATGAAAAACTGTTTTTT
TRBJ2-1 | TRBV5-1 | NA | NA | CASSPQSSYNEQFF | TGCGCCAGCAGCCCTCAGAGCTCCTACAATGAGCAGTTCTTC
TRBJ1-3 | TRBV9 | NA | TRBD1 | CASSPRQGNSAGNTIYF | TGTGCCAGCAGCCCGAGACAGGGAAATTCTGCTGGAAACACCATATATTTT
TRBJ2-1 | TRBV28 | NA | NA | CASSLGLRGKQFF | TGTGCCAGCAGTTTGGGGCTCCGAGGGAAGCAGTTCTTC
TRBJ2-7 | TRBV18 | NA | NA | CASSPRPTSSYEQYF | TGTGCCAGCTCACCACGGCCTACGTCCTCCTACGAGCAGTACTTC
TRBJ1-5 | TRBV18 | NA | NA | CASSPSTVNQPQHF | TGTGCCAGCTCACCATCGACAGTTAATCAGCCCCAGCATTTT
TRBJ2-5 | TRBV5-8 | NA | TRBD2 | CASSGPAGAYQETQYF | TGTGCCAGCAGCGGCCCAGCGGGAGCCTACCAAGAGACCCAGTACTTC
TRBJ2-7 | TRBV5-1 | few | NA | CASSLGGGQVREQYF | TGCGCCAGCAGCTTGGGTGGAGGGCAAGTTCGCGAGCAGTACTTC
TRBJ1-3 | TRBV9 | NA | NA | CASSPPDGSGNTIYF | TGTGCCAGCAGCCCACCCGATGGCTCTGGAAACACCATATATTTT
TRBJ2-1 | TRBV7-3 | many | TRBD2 | CASSPGLVVNEQFF | TGTGCCAGCAGCCCCGGACTAGTTGTTAATGAGCAGTTCTTC
TRBJ2-7 | TRBV7-9 | NA | TRBD2 | CASSLGGPYEQYF | TGTGCCAGCAGCTTGGGAGGGCCCTACGAGCAGTACTTC
TRBJ2-3 | TRBV9 | once | NA | CASSVGGGLTSTDTQYF | TGTGCCAGCAGCGTAGGAGGGGGACTCACTAGCACAGATACGCAGTATTTT
TRBJ1-2 | TRBV7-9 | NA | NA | CASSLGGHVEDYGYTF | TGTGCCAGCAGCTTAGGAGGACACGTTGAGGACTATGGCTACACCTTC
TRBJ2-4 | TRBV29-1 | once | NA | CSVYSSIVNIQYF | TGCAGCGTTTACTCCAGCATCGTGAACATTCAGTACTTC